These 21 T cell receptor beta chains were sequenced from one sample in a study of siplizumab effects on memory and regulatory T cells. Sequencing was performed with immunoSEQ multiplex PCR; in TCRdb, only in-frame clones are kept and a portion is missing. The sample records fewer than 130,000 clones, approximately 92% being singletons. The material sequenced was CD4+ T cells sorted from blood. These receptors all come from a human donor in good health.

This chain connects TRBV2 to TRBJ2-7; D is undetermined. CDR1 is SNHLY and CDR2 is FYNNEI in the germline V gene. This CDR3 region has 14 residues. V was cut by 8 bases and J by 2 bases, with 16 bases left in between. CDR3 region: CASFLRMGTYEQYF. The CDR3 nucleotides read TGTGCCAGCTTTCTTCGTATGGGGACCTACGAGCAGTACTTC.

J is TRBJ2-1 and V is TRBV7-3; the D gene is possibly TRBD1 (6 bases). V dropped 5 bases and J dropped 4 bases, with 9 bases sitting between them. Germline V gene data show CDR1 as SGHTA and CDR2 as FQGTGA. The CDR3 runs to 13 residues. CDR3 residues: CASSTGQYNEQFF. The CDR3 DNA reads TGTGCCAGCAGCACCGGACAGTACAATGAGCAGTTCTTC.

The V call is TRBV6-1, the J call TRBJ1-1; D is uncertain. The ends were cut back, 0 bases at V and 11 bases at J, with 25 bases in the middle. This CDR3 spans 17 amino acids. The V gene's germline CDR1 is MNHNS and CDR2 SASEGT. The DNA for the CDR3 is TGTGCCAGCAGTGAAGCGCTTATCGGGATCTCCACGGACGGTGCTTTCTTT. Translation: CASSEALIGISTDGAFF.

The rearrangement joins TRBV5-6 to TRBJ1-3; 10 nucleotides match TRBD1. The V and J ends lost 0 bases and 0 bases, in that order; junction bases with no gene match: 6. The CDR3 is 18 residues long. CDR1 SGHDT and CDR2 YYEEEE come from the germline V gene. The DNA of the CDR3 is TGTGCCAGCAGCTTGGGGACAGGGGGGCACTCCTCTGGAAACACCATATATTTT. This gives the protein CASSLGTGGHSSGNTIYF.

The CDR3 loop reads CASRPDGNEQFF. The DNA of the CDR3 is TGTGCCAGCCGACCGGACGGCAATGAGCAGTTCTTC. This chain uses TRBV5-8 with TRBJ2-1; D is uncertain. Germline lookup yields CDR1 SGHTS and CDR2 YDEGEE. The length of the CDR3 is 12 residues. The V end was cut by 7 bases, the J end by 6 bases, with 11 bases between.

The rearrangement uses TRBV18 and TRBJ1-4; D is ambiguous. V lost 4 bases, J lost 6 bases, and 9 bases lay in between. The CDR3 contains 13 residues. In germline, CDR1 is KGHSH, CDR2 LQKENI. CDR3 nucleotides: TGTGCCAGCTCACTGTCAGAGGATGAAAAACTGTTTTTT. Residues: CASSLSEDEKLFF.

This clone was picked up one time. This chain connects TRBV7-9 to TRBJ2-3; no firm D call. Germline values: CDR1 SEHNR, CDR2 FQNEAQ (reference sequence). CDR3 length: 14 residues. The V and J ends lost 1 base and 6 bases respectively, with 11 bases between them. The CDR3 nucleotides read TGTGCCAGCAGCTTAGTTTTGGGTTCTGATACGCAGTATTTT. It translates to CASSLVLGSDTQYF.

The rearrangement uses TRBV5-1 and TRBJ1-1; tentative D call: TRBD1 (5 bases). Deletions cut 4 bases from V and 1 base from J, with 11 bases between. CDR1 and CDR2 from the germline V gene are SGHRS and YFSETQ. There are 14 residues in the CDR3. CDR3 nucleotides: TGCGCCAGCAGCACGGGGACGGGGAACACTGAAGCTTTCTTT. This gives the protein CASSTGTGNTEAFF.

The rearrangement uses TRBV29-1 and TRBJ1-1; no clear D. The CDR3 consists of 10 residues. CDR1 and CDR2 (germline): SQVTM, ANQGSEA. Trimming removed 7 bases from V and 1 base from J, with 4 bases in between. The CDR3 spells CSAENTEAFF. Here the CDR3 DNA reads TGCAGCGCAGAGAACACTGAAGCTTTCTTT. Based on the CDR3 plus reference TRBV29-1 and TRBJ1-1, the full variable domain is SAVISQKPSRDICQRGTSLTIQCQVDSQVTMMFWYRQQPGQSLTLIATANQGSEATYESGFVIDKFPISRPNLTFSTLTVSNMSPEDSSIYLCSAENTEAFFGQGTRLTVV.

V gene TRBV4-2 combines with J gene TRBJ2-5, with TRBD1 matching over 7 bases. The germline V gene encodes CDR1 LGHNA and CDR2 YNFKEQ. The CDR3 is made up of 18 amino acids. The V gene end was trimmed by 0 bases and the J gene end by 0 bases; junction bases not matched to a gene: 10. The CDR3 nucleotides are TGTGCCAGCAGCCAAGATAGGGATACAGGGGACGACCAAGAGACCCAGTACTTC. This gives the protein CASSQDRDTGDDQETQYF.

This chain's CDR3 is CASSLAGLRQGGYTF. CDR3 in DNA: TGCGCCAGCAGCTTGGCTGGATTACGACAGGGTGGCTACACCTTC. The V and J genes are TRBV5-1 and TRBJ1-2; TRBD1 aligns across 7 bases. V lost 0 bases and J lost 7; bases outside the gene matches: 9. The germline gives CDR1 SGHRS, CDR2 YFSETQ. CDR3 length: 15 residues.

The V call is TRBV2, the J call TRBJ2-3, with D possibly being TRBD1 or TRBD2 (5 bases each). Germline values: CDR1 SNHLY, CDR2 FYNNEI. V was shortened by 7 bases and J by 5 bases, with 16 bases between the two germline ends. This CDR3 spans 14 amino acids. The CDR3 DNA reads TGTGCCAGCATTCCCGGGACCGGGGTAGATACGCAGTATTTT. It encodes CASIPGTGVDTQYF. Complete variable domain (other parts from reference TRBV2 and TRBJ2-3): EPEVTQTPSHQVTQMGQEVILRCVPISNHLYFYWYRQILGQKVEFLVSFYNNEISEKSEIFDDQFSVERPDGSNFTLKIRSTKLEDSAMYFCASIPGTGVDTQYFGPGTRLTVL.

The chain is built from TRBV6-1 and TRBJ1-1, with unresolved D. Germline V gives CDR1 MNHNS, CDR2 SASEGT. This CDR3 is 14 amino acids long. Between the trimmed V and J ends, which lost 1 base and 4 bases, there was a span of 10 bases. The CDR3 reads CASSEVEGRTEAFF. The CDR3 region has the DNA TGTGCCAGCAGTGAAGTAGAAGGGCGCACTGAAGCTTTCTTT.

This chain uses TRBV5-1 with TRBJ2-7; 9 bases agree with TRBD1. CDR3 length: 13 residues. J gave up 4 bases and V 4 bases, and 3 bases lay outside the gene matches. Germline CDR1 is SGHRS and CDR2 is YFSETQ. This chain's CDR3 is CASSKQGAYEQYF. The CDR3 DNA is TGCGCCAGCAGCAAACAGGGGGCGTACGAGCAGTACTTC.

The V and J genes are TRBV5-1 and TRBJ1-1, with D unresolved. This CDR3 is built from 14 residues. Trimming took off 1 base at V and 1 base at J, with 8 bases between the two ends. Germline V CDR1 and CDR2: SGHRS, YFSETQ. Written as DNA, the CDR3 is TGCGCCAGCAGCTTGATACCGCCGAACACTGAAGCTTTCTTT. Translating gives CASSLIPPNTEAFF.

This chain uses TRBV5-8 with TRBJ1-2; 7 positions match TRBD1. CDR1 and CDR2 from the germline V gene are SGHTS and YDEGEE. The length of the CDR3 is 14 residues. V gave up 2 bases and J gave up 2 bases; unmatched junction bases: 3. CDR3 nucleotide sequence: TGTGCCAGCAGCTTTACAGGGGAAAACTATGGCTACACCTTC. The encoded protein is CASSFTGENYGYTF. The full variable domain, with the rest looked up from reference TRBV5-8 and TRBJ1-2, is EAGVTQSPTHLIKTRGQQATLRCSPISGHTSVYWYQQALGLGLQFLLWYDEGEERNRGNFPPRFSGRQFPNYSSELNVNALELEDSALYLCASSFTGENYGYTFGSGTRLTVV.

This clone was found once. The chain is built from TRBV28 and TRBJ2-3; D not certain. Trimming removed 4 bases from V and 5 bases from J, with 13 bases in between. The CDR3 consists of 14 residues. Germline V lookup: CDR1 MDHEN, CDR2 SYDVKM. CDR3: CASSSASPGDTQYF. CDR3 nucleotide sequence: TGTGCCAGCAGTTCGGCCAGTCCGGGAGATACGCAGTATTTT. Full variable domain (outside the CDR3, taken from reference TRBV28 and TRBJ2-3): DVKVTQSSRYLVKRTGEKVFLECVQDMDHENMFWYRQDPGLGLRLIYFSYDVKMKEKGDIPEGYSVSREKKERFSLILESASTNQTSMYLCASSSASPGDTQYFGPGTRLTVL.

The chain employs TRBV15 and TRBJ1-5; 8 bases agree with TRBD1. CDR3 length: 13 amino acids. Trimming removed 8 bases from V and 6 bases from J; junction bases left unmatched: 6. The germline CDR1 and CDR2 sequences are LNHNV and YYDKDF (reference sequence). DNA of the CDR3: TGTGCCACCCAAGGACAGGGTCTTCAGCCCCAGCATTTT. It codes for CATQGQGLQPQHF. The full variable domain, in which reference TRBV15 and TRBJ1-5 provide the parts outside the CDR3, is DAMVIQNPRYQVTQFGKPVTLSCSQTLNHNVMYWYQQKSSQAPKLLFHYYDKDFNNEADTPDNFQSRRPNTSFCFLDIRSPGLGDTAMYLCATQGQGLQPQHFGDGTRLSIL.

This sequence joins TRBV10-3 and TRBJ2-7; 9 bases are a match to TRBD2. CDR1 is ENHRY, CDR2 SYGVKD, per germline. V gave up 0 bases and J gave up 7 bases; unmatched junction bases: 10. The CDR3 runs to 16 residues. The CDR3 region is CAISESGAGGLWEQYF. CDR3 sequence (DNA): TGTGCCATCAGTGAGTCGGGGGCGGGAGGGCTCTGGGAGCAGTACTTC.

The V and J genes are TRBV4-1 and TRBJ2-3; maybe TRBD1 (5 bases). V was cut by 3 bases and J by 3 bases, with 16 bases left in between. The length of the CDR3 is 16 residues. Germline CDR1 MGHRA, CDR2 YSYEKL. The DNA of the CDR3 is TGCGCCAGCAGCCACGACAGTAACCCACGTACAGATACGCAGTATTTT. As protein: CASSHDSNPRTDTQYF.

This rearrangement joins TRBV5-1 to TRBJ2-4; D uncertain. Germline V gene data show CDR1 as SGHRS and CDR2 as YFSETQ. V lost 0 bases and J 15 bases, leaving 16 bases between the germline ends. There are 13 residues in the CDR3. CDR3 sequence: CASSLALGGLMYF. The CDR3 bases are TGCGCCAGCAGCTTGGCTCTGGGTGGGCTGATGTACTTC. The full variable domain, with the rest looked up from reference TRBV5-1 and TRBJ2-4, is KAGVTQTPRYLIKTRGQQVTLSCSPISGHRSVSWYQQTPGQGLQFLFEYFSETQRNKGNFPGRFSGRQFSNSRSEMNVSTLELGDSALYLCASSLALGGLMYFGAGTRLSVL.